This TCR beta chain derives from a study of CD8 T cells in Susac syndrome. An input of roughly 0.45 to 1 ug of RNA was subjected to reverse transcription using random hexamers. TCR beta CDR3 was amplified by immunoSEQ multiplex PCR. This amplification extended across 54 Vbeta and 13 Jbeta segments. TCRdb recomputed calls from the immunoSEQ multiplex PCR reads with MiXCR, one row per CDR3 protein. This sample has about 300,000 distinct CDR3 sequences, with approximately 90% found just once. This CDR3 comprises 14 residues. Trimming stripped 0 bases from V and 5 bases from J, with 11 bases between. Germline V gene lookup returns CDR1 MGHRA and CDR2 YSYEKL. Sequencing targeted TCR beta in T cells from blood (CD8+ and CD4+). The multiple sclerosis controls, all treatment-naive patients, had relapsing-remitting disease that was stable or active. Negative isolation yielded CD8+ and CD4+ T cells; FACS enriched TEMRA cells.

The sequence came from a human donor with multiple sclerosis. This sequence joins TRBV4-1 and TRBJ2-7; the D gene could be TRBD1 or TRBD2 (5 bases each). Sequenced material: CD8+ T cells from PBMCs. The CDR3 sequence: CASSQEEGLNEQYF. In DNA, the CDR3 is TGCGCCAGCAGCCAAGAAGAGGGGCTGAACGAGCAGTACTTC.